These 19 T cell receptor beta chains were sequenced from one sample in a study of regulatory T cells in long-lasting Graves disease. Through Arm-PCR of CDR3 regions and iRepertoire HTBI primers, TCR beta libraries were built. TCRdb processed the multiplex PCR reads anew with MiXCR; each CDR3 protein has one entry. The sample includes about 400,000 distinct CDR3 sequences, around 21% of them seen just once. Specified time point: persistent/refractory GD, antithyroid drugs over 5 years with positive TRAb. Scientists built the TCR library using RNA that was extracted from PBMCs. The sequencing here drew on peripheral blood mononuclear cells (PBMCs), taken when the disease was refractory, from a patient treated with antithyroid drugs. All receptors derive from a female donor with Graves disease.

This clonotype was seen ten or more times. This rearrangement joins TRBV30 to TRBJ2-5; D uncertain. The CDR3 covers 11 residues. V was trimmed by 5 bases and J by 5 bases, leaving 9 bases between them. Germline-derived CDR1 and CDR2 are GTSNPN and SVGIG (reference sequence). CDR3 amino acids: CAWGRSETQYF. Here the CDR3 DNA reads TGTGCCTGGGGACGTAGTGAGACCCAGTACTTC.

A remark on this clonotype: The junction and the germline gene differ at one end; a read error may be behind it. The chain carries TRBV7-2 and TRBJ2-7; D not certain. The CDR3 has 14 residues. Germline assignment: CDR1 SGHTA and CDR2 FQGNSA. This chain's CDR3 is CASGLEILSYEQYF. The DNA of the CDR3 is TGTGCCAGCGGCTTGGAGATCCTCTCCTACGAGCAGTACTTC.

In its sample, this clonotype was seen a few times. This chain links TRBV7-2 with TRBJ2-1; maybe TRBD2 (5 bases). Germline values: CDR1 SGHTA, CDR2 FQGNSA. This CDR3 is built from 12 residues. Deletions cut 5 bases from V and 7 bases from J, with 9 bases between. Written as DNA, the CDR3 is TGTGCCAGCAGCCAAAGCGGAAATGAGCAGTTCTTC. It translates to CASSQSGNEQFF.

In its sample, this clonotype was seen once. A far more abundant clone sits one base away, making this likely a read error. The CDR3 DNA reads TGTGCCAGCAGCTTGGAGGGTCTGAACACTGAAGCTTTCTTT. It codes for CASSLEGLNTEAFF. The V call is TRBV5-4, the J call TRBJ1-1; D is unresolved. The CDR3 consists of 14 residues. V lost 0 bases and J lost 0, with 6 bases in between. Germline V gene data show CDR1 as SGHNT and CDR2 as YYREEE (reference sequence). The entire variable domain, with the rest obtained from reference TRBV5-4 and TRBJ1-1, is as follows: ETGVTQSPTHLIKTRGQQVTLRCSSQSGHNTVSWYQQALGQGPQFIFQYYREEENGRGNFPPRFSGLQFPNYSSELNVNALELDDSALYLCASSLEGLNTEAFFGQGTRLTVV.

This chain uses TRBV12-3 or TRBV12-4 with TRBJ1-3; D call uncertain. V was clipped by 5 bases and J by 4 bases, with 6 bases between them. This CDR3 spans 12 amino acids. Here the CDR3 DNA reads TGTGCCAGCAGTAGAGCCGGAAACACCATATATTTT. This codes for CASSRAGNTIYF.

This clonotype was counted at least ten times. This chain uses TRBV10-2 with TRBJ1-4; D not resolved. Germline CDR1 and CDR2: WSHSY and SAAADI. This CDR3 spans 15 amino acids. Trimming left V 9 bases short and J 7 bases short, with 21 bases between. CDR3 nucleotide sequence: TGCGCCAGTCACGGTCTCGAAGAAGGTGGTGAAAAACTGTTTTTT. Translation gives CASHGLEEGGEKLFF.

The rearrangement joins TRBV12-3 or TRBV12-4 to TRBJ1-6; D call uncertain. Trimming pared 2 bases from V and 10 bases from J, leaving 12 bases between. This CDR3 region has 14 residues. DNA of the CDR3: TGTGCCAGCAGTTTAAAGTCTATGGGATCACCCCTCCACTTT. Its translation: CASSLKSMGSPLHF.

This clonotype was recorded a few times. V gene TRBV25-1 combines with J gene TRBJ1-2, with 8 bases aligning to TRBD1. Trimming took 3 bases from V and 8 from J; bases not matched to a gene: 2. CDR3 length: 12 amino acids. The germline gives CDR1 MGHDK, CDR2 SYGVNS. The CDR3 region is CASSDRGHGYTF. In DNA form, the CDR3 reads TGTGCCAGCAGTGACAGGGGGCACGGCTACACCTTC.

The chain has TRBV10-3 and TRBJ1-1; TRBD1 is a possible D gene (5 bases). V was cut by 2 bases and J by 5 bases, with 15 bases left in between. This CDR3 has 15 residues. Looked up from germline, CDR1 is ENHRY and CDR2 is SYGVKD. DNA for the CDR3: TGTGCCATCAGTGAGGCGTGGGGGAGGAAGACTGAAGCTTTCTTT. Translation gives CAISEAWGRKTEAFF.

CDR3 protein: CASSLDIWQSEAQYF. The CDR3 DNA reads TGTGCCAGCAGCTTAGATATCTGGCAGTCCGAAGCGCAGTATTTT. The chain employs TRBV7-9 and TRBJ2-3; D not resolved. From germline, CDR1 is SEHNR and CDR2 FQNEAQ (reference sequence). V was shortened by 1 base and J by 10 bases, with 18 bases between the two germline ends. This CDR3 is built from 15 residues.

This clonotype was detected many times. V is TRBV7-9 and J is TRBJ1-1; D unclear. The V end was cut by 2 bases, the J end by 0 bases, with 7 bases between. Germline values: CDR1 SEHNR, CDR2 FQNEAQ (reference sequence). The CDR3 contains 14 residues. The CDR3 spells CASSLQTMNTEAFF. CDR3 sequence (DNA): TGTGCCAGCAGCTTACAGACCATGAACACTGAAGCTTTCTTT.

This chain connects TRBV3-1 to TRBJ1-5, with TRBD1 as a possible D gene (5 bases). The V gene's germline CDR1 is LGHDT and CDR2 YNNKEL (reference sequence). The V and J ends lost 0 bases and 6 bases respectively, with 12 bases between them. This CDR3 is 15 amino acids long. CDR3 loop: CASSQDMAGSQPQHF. The CDR3 coding sequence is TGTGCCAGCAGCCAAGATATGGCAGGGTCTCAGCCCCAGCATTTT.

This clonotype was detected ten times or more. This chain connects TRBV12-3 or TRBV12-4 to TRBJ1-1; no clear D gene. Trimming removed 10 bases at V and 0 bases at J, with 9 bases between. The CDR3 has 12 amino acids. CDR3 region: CAISHLNTEAFF. The DNA of the CDR3 is TGTGCCATCTCACACCTGAACACTGAAGCTTTCTTT.

This clonotype was observed at least ten times. The genes are TRBV12-3 or TRBV12-4 and TRBJ1-4, with D possibly TRBD1 on 6 matching bases. The CDR3 covers 15 residues. Trimming removed 4 bases from V and 3 bases from J, with 12 bases in between. The CDR3 sequence: CASSSDTGPNEKLFF. The CDR3 DNA reads TGTGCCAGCAGTTCCGACACAGGGCCTAATGAAAAACTGTTTTTT.

This clonotype was observed at least ten times. The chain recombines TRBV3-1 with TRBJ2-5; TRBD2 is a possible D gene (6 bases). Trimming took 3 bases from V and 4 from J, leaving 9 bases between them. The CDR3 spans 13 residues. In germline, CDR1 is LGHDT, CDR2 YNNKEL (reference sequence). CDR3 DNA: TGTGCCAGCAGCCACTTGGGAGGAGAGACCCAGTACTTC. As protein: CASSHLGGETQYF.

This clonotype was observed a single time. One end of the junction varies from germline; a read error may be responsible. J is TRBJ2-4 and V is TRBV5-5; no definite D call. This CDR3 contains 15 residues. From germline, CDR1 is SGHKS and CDR2 YYEKEE (reference sequence). In DNA, the CDR3 is TGTGCCGGCAGCTTGGGTGGCAGTTCCACAAACATTCAGTACTTC. Residues: CAGSLGGSSTNIQYF.

This clonotype has a count of ten or more. The chain joins TRBV2 to TRBJ1-5, with D possibly matching TRBD1 (5 bases). Looked up from germline, CDR1 is SNHLY and CDR2 is FYNNEI. The CDR3 spans 18 residues. V dropped 4 bases and J dropped 0 bases, with 19 bases sitting between them. The CDR3 coding sequence is TGTGCCAGCAGTGTTAGGAGAGGGGACTCCCATAGCAATCAGCCCCAGCATTTT. It yields the protein CASSVRRGDSHSNQPQHF.

This chain links TRBV20-1 with TRBJ2-5; 10 bases align to TRBD2. Unmatched junction bases numbered 14, after V lost 5 bases and J lost 2 bases. The CDR3 extends over 17 amino acids. Per germline, CDR1 DFQATT and CDR2 SNEGSKA (reference sequence). The CDR3 DNA reads TGCAGTGCTGCTTCGGGGCTAGCGGGAGCACTGCAAGAGACCCAGTACTTC. It is translated as CSAASGLAGALQETQYF.

The table lists this clonotype with a few counts. This chain joins TRBV19 and TRBJ1-5, with a tentative D call TRBD1 (5 bases). Germline loops: CDR1 LNHDA, CDR2 SQIVND (reference sequence). CDR3 size: 16 residues. Trimming took off 4 bases at V and 0 bases at J, with 13 bases between the two ends. This CDR3 is CASSRDWTYSNQPQHF. For the CDR3, the DNA is TGTGCCAGTAGTAGGGACTGGACCTATAGCAATCAGCCCCAGCATTTT.